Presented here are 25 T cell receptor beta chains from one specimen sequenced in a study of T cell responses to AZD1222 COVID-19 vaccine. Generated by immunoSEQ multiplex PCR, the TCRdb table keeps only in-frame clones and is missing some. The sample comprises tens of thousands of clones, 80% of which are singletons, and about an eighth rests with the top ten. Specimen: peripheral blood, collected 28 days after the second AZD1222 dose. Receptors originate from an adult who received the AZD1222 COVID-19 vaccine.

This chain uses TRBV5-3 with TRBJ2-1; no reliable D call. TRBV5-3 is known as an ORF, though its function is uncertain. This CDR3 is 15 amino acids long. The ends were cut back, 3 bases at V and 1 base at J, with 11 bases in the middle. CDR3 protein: CARSSSQSSYNEQFF. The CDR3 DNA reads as TGTGCCAGAAGCTCCAGTCAGAGTTCCTACAATGAGCAGTTCTTC.

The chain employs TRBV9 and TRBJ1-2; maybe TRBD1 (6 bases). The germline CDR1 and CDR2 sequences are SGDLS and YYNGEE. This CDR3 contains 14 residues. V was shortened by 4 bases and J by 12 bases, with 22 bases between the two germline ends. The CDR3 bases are TGTGCCAGCAGCCCGATGGGGGGCAGGAGAACGGACACCTTC. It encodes CASSPMGGRRTDTF.

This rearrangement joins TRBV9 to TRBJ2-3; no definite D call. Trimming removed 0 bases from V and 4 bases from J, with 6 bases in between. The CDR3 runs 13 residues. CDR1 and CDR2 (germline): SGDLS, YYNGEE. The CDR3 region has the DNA TGTGCCAGCAGCGTAGCAGGCCCAGATACGCAGTATTTT. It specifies CASSVAGPDTQYF.

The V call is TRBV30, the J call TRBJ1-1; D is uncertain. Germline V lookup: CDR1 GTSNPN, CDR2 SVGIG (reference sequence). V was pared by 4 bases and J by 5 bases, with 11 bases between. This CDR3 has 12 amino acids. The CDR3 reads CAWMKFTTEAFF. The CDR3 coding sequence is TGTGCCTGGATGAAGTTTACTACTGAAGCTTTCTTT.

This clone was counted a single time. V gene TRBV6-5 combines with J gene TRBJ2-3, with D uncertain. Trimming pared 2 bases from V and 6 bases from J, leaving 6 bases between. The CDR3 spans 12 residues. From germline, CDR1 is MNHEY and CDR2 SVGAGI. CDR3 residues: CASSYDADTQYF. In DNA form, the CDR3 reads TGTGCCAGCAGTTACGATGCGGATACGCAGTATTTT.

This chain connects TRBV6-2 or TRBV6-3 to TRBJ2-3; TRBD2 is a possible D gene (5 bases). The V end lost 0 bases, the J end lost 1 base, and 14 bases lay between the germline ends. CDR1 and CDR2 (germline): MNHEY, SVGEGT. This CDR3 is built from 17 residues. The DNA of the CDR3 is TGTGCCAGCAGTTACTCGAGTCCGGCGAGGGGCACAGATACGCAGTATTTT. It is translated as CASSYSSPARGTDTQYF.

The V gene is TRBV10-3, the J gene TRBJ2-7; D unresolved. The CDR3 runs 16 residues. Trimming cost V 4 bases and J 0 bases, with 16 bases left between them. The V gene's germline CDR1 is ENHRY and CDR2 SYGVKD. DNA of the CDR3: TGTGCCATCAGTGGAGAAAGCGCGGCGAGCTCCTACGAGCAGTACTTC. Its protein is CAISGESAASSYEQYF.

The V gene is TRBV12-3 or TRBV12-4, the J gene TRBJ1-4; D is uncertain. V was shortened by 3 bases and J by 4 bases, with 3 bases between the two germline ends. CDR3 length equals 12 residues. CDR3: CASSFGNEKLFF. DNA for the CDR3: TGTGCCAGCAGTTTCGGTAATGAAAAACTGTTTTTT.

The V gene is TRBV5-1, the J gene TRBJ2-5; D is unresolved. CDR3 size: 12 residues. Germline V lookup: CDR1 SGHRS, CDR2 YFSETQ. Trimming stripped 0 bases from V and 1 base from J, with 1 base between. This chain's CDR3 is CASSLAQETQYF. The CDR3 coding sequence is TGCGCCAGCAGCTTGGCCCAAGAGACCCAGTACTTC.

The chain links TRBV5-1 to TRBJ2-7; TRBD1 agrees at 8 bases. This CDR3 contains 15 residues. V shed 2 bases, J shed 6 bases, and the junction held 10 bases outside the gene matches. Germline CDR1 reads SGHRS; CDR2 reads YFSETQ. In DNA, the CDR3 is TGCGCCAGCAGCTTAAGATCCGACAGGGGAGGCGAGCAGTACTTC. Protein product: CASSLRSDRGGEQYF.

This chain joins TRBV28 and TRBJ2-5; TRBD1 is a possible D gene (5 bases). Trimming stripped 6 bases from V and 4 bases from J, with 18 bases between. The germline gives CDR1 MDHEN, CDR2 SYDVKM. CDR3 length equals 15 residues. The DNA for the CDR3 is TGTGCCAGCAGACCCCCGGTCCAGGGTGGAGAGACCCAGTACTTC. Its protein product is CASRPPVQGGETQYF.

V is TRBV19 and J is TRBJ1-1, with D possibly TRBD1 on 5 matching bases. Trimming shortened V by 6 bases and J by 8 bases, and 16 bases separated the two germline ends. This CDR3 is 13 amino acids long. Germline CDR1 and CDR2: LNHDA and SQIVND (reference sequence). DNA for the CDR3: TGTGCCAGTAGGATGACATCTCCAGGGGAAGCTTTCTTT. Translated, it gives CASRMTSPGEAFF.

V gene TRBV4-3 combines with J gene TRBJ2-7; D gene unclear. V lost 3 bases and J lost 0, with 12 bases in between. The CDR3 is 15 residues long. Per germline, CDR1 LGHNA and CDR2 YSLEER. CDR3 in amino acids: CASSQYLGSSYEQYF. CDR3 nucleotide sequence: TGCGCCAGCAGCCAGTATTTAGGTAGCTCCTACGAGCAGTACTTC.

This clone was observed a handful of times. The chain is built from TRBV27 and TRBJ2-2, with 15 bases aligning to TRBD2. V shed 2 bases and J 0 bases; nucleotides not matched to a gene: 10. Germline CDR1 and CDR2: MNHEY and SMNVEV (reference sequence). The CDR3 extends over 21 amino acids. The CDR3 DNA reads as TGTGCCAGCAGTTTAATTATTCCGGGACTAGCGGGGGGTCCGAACACCGGGGAGCTGTTTTTT. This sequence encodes CASSLIIPGLAGGPNTGELFF.

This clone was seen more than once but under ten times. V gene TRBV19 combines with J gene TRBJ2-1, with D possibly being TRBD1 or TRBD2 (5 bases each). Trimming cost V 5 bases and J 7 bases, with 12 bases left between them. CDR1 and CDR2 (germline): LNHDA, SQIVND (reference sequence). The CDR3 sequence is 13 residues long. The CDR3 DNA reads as TGTGCCAGTAGTCCCGACGGGACGAATGAGCAGTTCTTC. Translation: CASSPDGTNEQFF. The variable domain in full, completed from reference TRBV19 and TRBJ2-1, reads DGGITQSPKYLFRKEGQNVTLSCEQNLNHDAMYWYRQDPGQGLRLIYYSQIVNDFQKGDIAEGYSVSREKKESFPLTVTSAQKNPTAFYLCASSPDGTNEQFFGPGTRLTVL.

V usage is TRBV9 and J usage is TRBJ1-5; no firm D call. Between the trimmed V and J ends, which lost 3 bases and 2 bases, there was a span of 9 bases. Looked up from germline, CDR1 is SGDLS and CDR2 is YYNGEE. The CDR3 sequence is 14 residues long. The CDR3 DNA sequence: TGTGCCAGCAGCGCCGATGGGGGCAATCAGCCCCAGCATTTT. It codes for CASSADGGNQPQHF.

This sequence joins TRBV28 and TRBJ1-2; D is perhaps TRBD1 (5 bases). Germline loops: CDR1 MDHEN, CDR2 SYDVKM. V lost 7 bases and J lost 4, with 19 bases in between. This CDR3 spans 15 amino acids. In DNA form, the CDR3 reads TGTGCCAGCATCAGGGAAGGAGTGAGGGGCTATGGCTACACCTTC. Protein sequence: CASIREGVRGYGYTF.

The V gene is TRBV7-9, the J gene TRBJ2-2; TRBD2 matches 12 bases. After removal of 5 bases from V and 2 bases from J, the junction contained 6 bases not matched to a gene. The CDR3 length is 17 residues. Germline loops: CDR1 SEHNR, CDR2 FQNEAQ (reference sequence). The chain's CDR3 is CASSRGLAGTNTGELFF. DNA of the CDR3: TGTGCCAGCAGCCGAGGACTAGCGGGGACTAACACCGGGGAGCTGTTTTTT.

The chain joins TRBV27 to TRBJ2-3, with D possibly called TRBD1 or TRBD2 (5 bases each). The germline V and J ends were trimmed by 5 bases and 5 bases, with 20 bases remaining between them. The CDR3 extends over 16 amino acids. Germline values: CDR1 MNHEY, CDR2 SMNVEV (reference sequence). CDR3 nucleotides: TGTGCCAGCAGTCTCTGGTCTGGGGGAAGGGAAGATACGCAGTATTTT. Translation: CASSLWSGGREDTQYF.

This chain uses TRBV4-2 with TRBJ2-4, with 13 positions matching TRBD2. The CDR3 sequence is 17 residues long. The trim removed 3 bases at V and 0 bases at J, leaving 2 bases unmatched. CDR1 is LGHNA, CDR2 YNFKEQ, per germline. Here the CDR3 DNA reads TGTGCCAGCAGCCACACTAGCGGGGGGGTAGCCAAAAACATTCAGTACTTC. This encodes CASSHTSGGVAKNIQYF.

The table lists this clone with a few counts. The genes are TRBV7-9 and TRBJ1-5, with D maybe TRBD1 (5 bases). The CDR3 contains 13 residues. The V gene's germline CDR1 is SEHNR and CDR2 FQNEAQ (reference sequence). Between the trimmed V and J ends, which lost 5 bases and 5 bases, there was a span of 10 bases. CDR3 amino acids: CASSIEGYQPQHF. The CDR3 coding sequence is TGTGCCAGCAGCATTGAGGGGTATCAGCCCCAGCATTTT.

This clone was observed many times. The CDR3 loop reads CASSEARGAGGYTF. CDR3 in DNA: TGTGCCAGCAGTGAAGCCAGGGGCGCCGGTGGCTACACCTTC. The rearrangement joins TRBV2 to TRBJ1-2, with D perhaps matching TRBD1 (6 bases). CDR3 length: 14 amino acids. Germline-derived CDR1 and CDR2 are SNHLY and FYNNEI. The V and J ends lost 0 bases and 7 bases respectively, with 12 bases between them. Drawing the rest from reference TRBV2 and TRBJ1-2, the complete variable domain is EPEVTQTPSHQVTQMGQEVILRCVPISNHLYFYWYRQILGQKVEFLVSFYNNEISEKSEIFDDQFSVERPDGSNFTLKIRSTKLEDSAMYFCASSEARGAGGYTFGSGTRLTVV.

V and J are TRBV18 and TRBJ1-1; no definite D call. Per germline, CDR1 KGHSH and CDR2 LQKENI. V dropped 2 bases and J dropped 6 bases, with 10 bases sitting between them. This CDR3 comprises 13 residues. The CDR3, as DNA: TGTGCCAGCTCACCATCTTCAACGGCTGAAGCTTTCTTT. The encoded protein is CASSPSSTAEAFF.

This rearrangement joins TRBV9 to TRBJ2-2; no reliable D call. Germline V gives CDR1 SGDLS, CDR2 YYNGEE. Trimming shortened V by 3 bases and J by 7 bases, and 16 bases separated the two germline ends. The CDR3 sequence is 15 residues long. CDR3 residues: CASSATTVPDGELFF. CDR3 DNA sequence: TGTGCCAGCAGCGCAACAACAGTTCCAGACGGGGAGCTGTTTTTT.

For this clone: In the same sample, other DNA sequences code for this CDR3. The CDR3: CASSSTGEGSLPLHF. Here the CDR3 DNA reads TGCGCCAGCAGCTCTACAGGGGAAGGTTCTTTGCCCCTCCACTTT. The chain has TRBV5-1 and TRBJ1-6, with 7 bases aligning to TRBD1. CDR3 length: 15 amino acids. Germline CDR1 is SGHRS and CDR2 is YFSETQ. The V and J ends lost 3 bases and 13 bases, in that order; junction bases with no gene match: 13.